The clone carrying this T cell receptor (beta chain) has more than one count but fewer than ten. From RNA transcripts, TCR beta CDR3 regions were amplified. A set of HTBI primers served as the primers for a first-round RT-PCR of the TCR CDR3. TCRdb passed the multiplex PCR reads through MiXCR, listing each CDR3 protein once. There are nearly 600,000 distinct CDR3 sequences in the sample; over 11% occur only once, and about 5.8% lies in the top ten. Deletions cut 3 bases from V and 2 bases from J, with 8 bases between. Germline values: CDR1 SGHRS, CDR2 YFSETQ. This CDR3 contains 13 residues. The data belong to a study of T cells in Graves' hyperthyroidism and ophthalmopathy.

Sample: blood. This TCR came from a woman aged 25-40 years with Graves' hyperthyroidism that later progressed to Graves' ophthalmopathy. The chain links TRBV5-1 to TRBJ2-5; the D is unclear. CDR3 in DNA: TGCGCCAGCAGCTCCACCCCACAAGAGACCCAGTACTTC. It codes for CASSSTPQETQYF. The variable domain in full, completed from reference TRBV5-1 and TRBJ2-5, reads KAGVTQTPRYLIKTRGQQVTLSCSPISGHRSVSWYQQTPGQGLQFLFEYFSETQRNKGNFPGRFSGRQFSNSRSEMNVSTLELGDSALYLCASSSTPQETQYFGPGTRLLVL.